A single sample is the source of the 26 T cell receptor beta chains below, sequenced in a study of cytomegalovirus exposure and HLA in healthy donors (dated by TCRdb to 2017 to 2019). Library construction relied on the immunoSEQ multiplex PCR assay. For the multiplex PCR, a mixture combining 60 forward primers for TCR Vbeta segments and 13 reverse primers for TCR Jbeta segments was used. Sourced from immuneACCESS, this table was stored by TCRdb with only in-frame sequences that have V and J called. A share of the clones is absent; for the studies checked, an unresolved V gene accounts for under half, and the remainder has no known explanation. The table for this sample lists fewer than 100,000 clones; about 75% of them were counted only once. The top ten clones comprise roughly 6.9% of the sample. The sample was PBMCs. The receptor source for this set is a man aged 35-49 years in good health and CMV-seropositive.

The rearrangement joins TRBV21-1 to TRBJ1-2; TRBD1 is the table's D call, not checked against the DNA. TRBV21-1 is noted as a pseudogene. The CDR3 runs 18 residues. The CDR3 DNA is TGTGCCAGCAGCAAATCACAGGCGCCCCACCATACTAACTATGGCTACACCTTC. Its translation: CASSKSQAPHHTNYGYTF.

V is TRBV19 and J is TRBJ1-1; 7 bases map to TRBD1. The V gene's germline CDR1 is LNHDA and CDR2 SQIVND (reference sequence). J gave up 6 bases and V 5 bases, and 15 bases lay outside the gene matches. The CDR3 extends over 16 amino acids. The CDR3 reads CASSLSRDRFFSEAFF. The DNA of the CDR3 is TGTGCCAGTAGTCTTTCTCGGGACAGATTTTTCTCTGAAGCTTTCTTT.

The table lists this clone with a few counts. The gene calls are TRBV6-5 and TRBJ1-1, with a weak D call TRBD1 (5 bases). This CDR3 comprises 14 residues. The germline V gene encodes CDR1 MNHEY and CDR2 SVGAGI. V was pared by 8 bases and J by 4 bases, with 17 bases between. The CDR3 region has the DNA TGTGCCAGCGGATCCCCAGGGTTCGGCACTGAAGCTTTCTTT. Its translation is CASGSPGFGTEAFF.

The chain carries TRBV5-8 and TRBJ2-5; 16 bases agree with TRBD2. From germline, CDR1 is SGHTS and CDR2 YDEGEE. V shed 3 bases and J 2 bases; nucleotides not matched to a gene: 4. CDR3 length: 17 amino acids. The CDR3 loop is CASSSGLAGGVQETQYF. The CDR3 DNA reads as TGTGCCAGCAGCTCGGGACTAGCGGGAGGGGTACAAGAGACCCAGTACTTC.

This sequence joins TRBV10-3 and TRBJ1-2, with no clear D. Germline assignment: CDR1 ENHRY and CDR2 SYGVKD. Trimming shortened V by 9 bases and J by 4 bases, and 21 bases separated the two germline ends. This CDR3 contains 15 residues. CDR3 sequence (DNA): TGTGCCATGTCTCCCGGGAATACTCCCGTCTATGGCTACACCTTC. This sequence encodes CAMSPGNTPVYGYTF.

V is TRBV27 and J is TRBJ1-5; D is possibly TRBD1 (5 bases). Germline assignment: CDR1 MNHEY and CDR2 SMNVEV (reference sequence). The length of the CDR3 is 13 residues. V gave up 1 base and J gave up 5 bases, with 6 bases separating them. CDR3 amino acids: CASSLWGDQPQHF. The DNA for the CDR3 is TGTGCCAGCAGTTTATGGGGGGATCAGCCCCAGCATTTT.

The chain uses TRBV7-2 and TRBJ2-5, with TRBD2 identical over 7 bases. After removal of 4 bases from V and 2 bases from J, the junction contained 4 bases not matched to a gene. Germline CDR1 reads SGHTA; CDR2 reads FQGNSA. The CDR3 totals 14 residues. The DNA for the CDR3 is TGTGCCAGCAGCTCGAGCGGGGCACAAGAGACCCAGTACTTC. It yields the protein CASSSSGAQETQYF.

The V gene is TRBV4-1, the J gene TRBJ2-3; the D gene is possibly TRBD2 (7 bases). The V end was cut by 4 bases, the J end by 8 bases, with 25 bases between. CDR1 is MGHRA, CDR2 YSYEKL, per germline. CDR3 length equals 17 residues. The chain's CDR3 is CASSLLGGPAWMGTQYF. In nucleotides, the CDR3 is TGCGCCAGCAGCCTCCTCGGGGGGCCGGCTTGGATGGGTACGCAGTATTTT.

The J gene is TRBJ1-5, the V gene TRBV29-1, with D hard to call. This CDR3 is built from 12 residues. V lost 4 bases and J 5 bases, leaving 9 bases between the germline ends. Germline loops: CDR1 SQVTM, CDR2 ANQGSEA. The CDR3 is CSVAGWDQPQHF. The CDR3 nucleotides are TGCAGCGTTGCAGGTTGGGATCAGCCCCAGCATTTT. The variable domain in full, with the rest retrieved from reference TRBV29-1 and TRBJ1-5, is SAVISQKPSRDICQRGTSLTIQCQVDSQVTMMFWYRQQPGQSLTLIATANQGSEATYESGFVIDKFPISRPNLTFSTLTVSNMSPEDSSIYLCSVAGWDQPQHFGDGTRLSIL.

This clone appeared a few times. J is TRBJ1-4 and V is TRBV18; 7 bases line up with TRBD1. The CDR3 extends over 14 amino acids. V was pared by 7 bases and J by 3 bases, with 5 bases of the junction left unmatched. Germline CDR1 and CDR2: KGHSH and LQKENI. CDR3 DNA sequence: TGTGCCAGCTGCAGGGGGTCGGCTAATGAAAAACTGTTTTTT. Its protein is CASCRGSANEKLFF.

The chain joins TRBV23-1 to TRBJ2-1; weak D call: TRBD2 (6 bases). TRBV23-1 is filed as an ORF, its function uncertain. Deletions cut 3 bases from V and 3 bases from J, with 18 bases between. The CDR3 runs 17 residues. The chain's CDR3 is CASSQHPTSRGYNEQFF. DNA of the CDR3: TGCGCCAGCAGTCAGCACCCTACTTCGCGGGGCTACAATGAGCAGTTCTTC.

Only a few counts were recorded for this clone. The chain joins TRBV4-3 to TRBJ1-2; possible D gene TRBD1, 6 bases. This CDR3 has 16 amino acids. Germline V gene sequence: CDR1 LGHNA, CDR2 YSLEER. Trimming stripped 0 bases from V and 3 bases from J, with 14 bases between. The CDR3 bases are TGCGCCAGCAGCCAAGATGAGAGGGGGGGCGACTATGGCTACACCTTC. This sequence encodes CASSQDERGGDYGYTF.

The rearrangement joins TRBV5-4 to TRBJ2-7, with a weak D call TRBD1 (5 bases). The CDR3 consists of 13 residues. CDR1 is SGHNT, CDR2 YYREEE, per germline (reference sequence). Trimming pared 0 bases from V and 4 bases from J, leaving 8 bases between. This CDR3 is CASSLAAGYEQYF. The CDR3 coding sequence is TGTGCCAGCAGCTTGGCCGCAGGGTACGAGCAGTACTTC.

This chain uses TRBV5-5 with TRBJ1-3; D possibly corresponds to TRBD1 (5 bases). The CDR3 has 14 residues. Germline CDR1 is SGHKS and CDR2 is YYEKEE (reference sequence). Trimming left V 6 bases short and J 1 base short, with 11 bases between. CDR3 protein: CASTGGGSGNTIYF. The CDR3 coding sequence is TGTGCCAGCACCGGGGGGGGATCTGGAAACACCATATATTTT.

V gene TRBV29-1 combines with J gene TRBJ2-7; 9 bases are a match to TRBD1. With V trimmed by 4 bases and J by 1 base, 11 bases remained unmatched. CDR1 is SQVTM and CDR2 is ANQGSEA in the germline V gene. There are 16 residues in the CDR3. CDR3 in DNA: TGCAGCGTTGGAACCCACAGGGGGCGGACTTCCTACGAGCAGTACTTC. It specifies CSVGTHRGRTSYEQYF.

As concerns this clone: The identical CDR3 is also encoded by other nucleotide sequences in the sample. V usage is TRBV4-2 and J usage is TRBJ2-5; a weak D match, TRBD2 (5 bases). The CDR3 is 16 amino acids. Trimming pared 4 bases from V and 4 bases from J, leaving 19 bases between. The germline V gene encodes CDR1 LGHNA and CDR2 YNFKEQ. The CDR3 DNA reads TGTGCCAGCAGCCCCGAGGCGGGCGGAATTGGAGAGACCCAGTACTTC. Protein sequence: CASSPEAGGIGETQYF.

This clone was seen only once. This chain links TRBV7-8 with TRBJ2-1, with D maybe TRBD1 (5 bases). Germline CDR1 reads SGHVS; CDR2 reads FQNEAQ. V shed 1 base and J shed 4 bases, with 14 bases lying between them. The CDR3 has 16 amino acids. The CDR3: CASSLGGLTTYNEQFF. The CDR3 nucleotides are TGTGCCAGCAGCTTAGGGGGCTTGACCACTTACAATGAGCAGTTCTTC.

This chain links TRBV7-9 with TRBJ1-2; D is ambiguous. CDR1 and CDR2 from the germline V gene are SEHNR and FQNEAQ (reference sequence). The length of the CDR3 is 12 residues. The V and J ends lost 5 bases and 10 bases respectively, with 14 bases between them. CDR3 residues: CASSPGSGFYTF. CDR3 DNA sequence: TGTGCCAGCAGCCCGGGGTCGGGGTTCTACACCTTC.

The chain carries TRBV7-9 and TRBJ1-1; 8 positions agree with TRBD1. The CDR3 loop spans 17 amino acids. Germline trimming cut 5 bases from V and 0 bases from J; bases unmatched to any gene: 11. Germline V gives CDR1 SEHNR, CDR2 FQNEAQ (reference sequence). CDR3 residues: CASSQGTRGPLNTEAFF. The CDR3 region has the DNA TGTGCCAGCAGCCAAGGGACCAGGGGGCCCCTGAACACTGAAGCTTTCTTT. The variable domain in full, with the rest retrieved from reference TRBV7-9 and TRBJ1-1, is DTGVSQNPRHKITKRGQNVTFRCDPISEHNRLYWYRQTLGQGPEFLTYFQNEAQLEKSRLLSDRFSAERPKGSFSTLEIQRTEQGDSAMYLCASSQGTRGPLNTEAFFGQGTRLTVV.

The chain recombines TRBV7-3 with TRBJ2-5, with D perhaps TRBD1 (5 bases). CDR1 and CDR2 from the germline V gene are SGHTA and FQGTGA. CDR3 size: 13 residues. The V gene lost 5 bases and the J gene lost 0 bases, with 7 bases spanning the gap. This CDR3 is CASSPGNQETQYF. The CDR3 bases are TGTGCCAGCAGCCCAGGGAACCAAGAGACCCAGTACTTC.

This rearrangement joins TRBV4-1 to TRBJ2-7, with TRBD2 matching over 8 bases. CDR3 length: 16 residues. The germline V gene has CDR1 MGHRA and CDR2 YSYEKL. J lost 7 bases, V lost 1 base, and 12 bases had no gene match. CDR3 amino acids: CASSQGISGASREQYF. CDR3 nucleotides: TGCGCCAGCAGCCAAGGTATTAGCGGGGCCTCTAGGGAGCAGTACTTC.

This clone was seen more than once but under ten times. The V and J genes are TRBV5-1 and TRBJ2-1; TRBD2 matches at 13 bases. Germline values: CDR1 SGHRS, CDR2 YFSETQ. This CDR3 contains 16 residues. The V segment lost 0 bases and the J segment 10 bases; nucleotides outside the gene matches: 7. CDR3 sequence reads: CASSLAGTSGKREQFF. The CDR3 DNA sequence: TGCGCCAGCAGCTTGGCCGGGACTAGCGGGAAGAGGGAGCAGTTCTTC.

The chain employs TRBV11-2 and TRBJ2-2, with TRBD2 identical over 11 bases. CDR3 size: 16 residues. V lost 5 bases and J lost 6; bases outside the gene matches: 8. The germline V gene encodes CDR1 SGHAT and CDR2 FQNNGV. CDR3 in amino acids: CASSPYSSGRPGELFF. For the CDR3, the DNA is TGTGCCAGCAGCCCCTACTCTAGCGGGAGGCCCGGGGAGCTGTTTTTT.

The CDR3 sequence: CSVATGGSLNEQFF. The CDR3, as DNA: TGCAGCGTTGCGACAGGGGGCTCTCTCAATGAGCAGTTCTTC. This chain connects TRBV29-1 to TRBJ2-1; TRBD1 matches at 10 bases. The CDR3 length is 14 residues. CDR1 is SQVTM and CDR2 is ANQGSEA in the germline V gene. V shed 4 bases and J 6 bases; nucleotides not matched to a gene: 6.

CDR3 coding DNA: TGTGCCAGCAGTGGGACAGAGGATCAGCCCCAGCATTTT. It is translated as CASSGTEDQPQHF. The rearrangement joins TRBV6-1 to TRBJ1-5, with a weak D call TRBD1 (6 bases). V was cut by 4 bases and J by 5 bases, with 9 bases left in between. This CDR3 has 13 amino acids. Germline V CDR1 and CDR2: MNHNS, SASEGT.

V and J are TRBV10-3 and TRBJ2-5; D remains unclear. Trimming stripped 0 bases from V and 6 bases from J, with 5 bases between. CDR1 is ENHRY and CDR2 is SYGVKD in the germline V gene. The CDR3 length is 12 residues. The CDR3 is CAISESTQTQYF. CDR3 sequence (DNA): TGTGCCATCAGTGAGTCGACTCAGACCCAGTACTTC.